The entry that follows covers one TCR beta chain sequence. This clone was picked up one time. The target of this receptor is not known. One base away there is no much larger clone; base qualities are not given. Enrolling through a virtual design, the prospective study's participants ranged in age from roughly 18 to 89 years and lived across roughly 23 United States geographic areas. In the prospective study, cohorts were assigned on the basis of participant-reported clinical history obtained from a screening survey and a study questionnaire. In the prospective study, whole blood, serum and a nasopharyngeal or oropharyngeal swab were collected from each participant by mobile phlebotomists. Participants in the prospective study had the option to provide additional blood draws and questionnaires over a roughly two-month period. Prospective study blood samples were shipped either frozen or at room temperature before DNA extraction.

The immunoSEQ Assay, a bias-controlled multiplex PCR, was used to amplify TCRbeta CDR3 regions from genomic DNA. Per the original workflow: Within the assay, amplification of reference gene primers was used to estimate how many nucleated cells each sample contained. To quantify the absolute abundance of each unique TCRbeta CDR3 rearrangement, sequence reads were collapsed and filtered. Productive Simpson clonality was computed per sample as the square root of Simpson's diversity index over productive rearrangements. This immuneACCESS table, as held by TCRdb, lists in-frame sequences with V and J called but not all clones. Of the missing ones, under half trace to an unresolved V gene in checked studies; the others have no known cause. V and J calls and clone size are as listed in that table; D and trimming were resolved from the DNA. In all, the sample holds over 110,000 clones, and over 75% of those were seen once. Under 4.5% of the sample is taken by the ten largest.

The entry originates in a study of blood T cell repertoires in COVID-19 (TCRdb year 2020). Regarding the research as a whole: For ImmuneRACE Cohort 3, a participant was defined as recovered based on two consecutive negative NP/OP PCR tests, clearance by a healthcare professional, or resolution of symptoms. Samples from collaborators originated in the United States, Italy and Spain and spanned both the acute and convalescent phases of COVID-19. The material from the prospective study consisted of cDNA or gDNA derived from T cells, B-cell-depleted T cells, or PBMCs. Deeply sampled blood TCRbeta repertoires from subjects exposed to, actively infected with, or recovered from COVID-19 were included in the dataset. The repertoires were released in a freely available public database meant as a resource for research on the immune response to SARS-CoV-2. The samples were drawn from two sources: the first 160 participants of the ongoing ImmuneRACE study, and 950 to 1,500 subjects contributed by 6 global collaborators. The sample metadata nearly always contained a de-identified subject ID, COVID-19 status, age in years and sex. Where available, HLA class I and class II types were taken from metadata supplied by the sample provider and were not determined by assay-based typing.

Broader findings and caveats from the paper: The amount of clinical and demographic metadata varied by source and participant and was provided uncurated.

Taken from the germline V gene, the CDR1 and CDR2 loops are MDHEN and SYDVKM. Relative to germline, V is 3 bases shorter and J is 4 bases shorter, with 11 bases between their ends. CDR3 length: 14 amino acids, cysteine to phenylalanine. Only CDR3 DNA is held: 42 bases, read in frame from base 1. The sequencing input was PBMCs or T cells enriched from blood (not recorded which). This receptor was taken from a man aged 50 to 60 in a cohort exposed to, infected with or recovered from COVID-19 (not recorded which). The chain is assembled from TRBV28 and TRBJ2-3; the D segment could be TRBD2, given 5 matching bases. The CDR3 reads CASSFETTADTQYF. The DNA reads TGTGCCAGCAGTTTTGAGACTACAGCAGATACGCAGTATTTT.